This TCR beta chain is from a study of identical twins. This clonotype was detected many times. Its antigen is still unknown. TCRdb itself ran the 5' RACE reads through MiXCR, one entry per CDR3 protein. The sample records under 350,000 distinct CDR3 sequences, less than 9.5% being singletons. This CDR3 is built from 13 residues. The germline gives CDR1 MNHEY, CDR2 SVGAGI. Trimming removed 0 bases at V and 4 bases at J, with 6 bases between. Healthy Caucasian donors formed the entire cohort. Points from the study as a whole: A partial confounding effect on zero-insertion analyses could come from invariant MAIT and iNKT cells. Out-of-frame TCR alpha sharing in monozygotic twins exceeded recombination model predictions.

This same sample was also part of a study on yellow fever vaccine responses in identical twins.

The sequencing sample was made of CD8+ T cells sorted from blood. This chain joins TRBV6-5 and TRBJ1-1; a weak D match, TRBD1 (6 bases). This receptor was taken from a woman aged 18-35 years in good health. CDR3 sequence reads: CASSYSDSTEAFF. CDR3 sequence (DNA): TGTGCCAGCAGTTACTCGGACAGCACTGAAGCTTTCTTT.